A selection of T cell receptor beta chains follows, all from one sample in a study of blood T cell repertoires in COVID-19. TCRdb's copy holds only in-frame clones and misses some; the assay was immunoSEQ multiplex PCR. The repertoire holds about 360,000 clones, with roughly 87% as singletons. The sample taken for sequencing was PBMCs or T cells enriched from blood (not recorded which). The receptors were gathered from a woman aged 40 to 50 with acute COVID-19. Both conserved end residues are trimmed from each CDR3. Not every row has a clone size; where given, it reads once, few, many or a size class.

>TRBV5-8|TRBJ2-3|few
ASSYGHRTDTQY
>TRBV18|TRBJ1-2|-
ASSPVVAGNYGYT
>TRBV5-6|TRBJ1-5|-
ASSFTGFNQPQH
>TRBV7-8|TRBJ1-4|-
ASSRHPGTNEKLF
>TRBV7-9|TRBJ1-2|-
ASSVNSGPKYGYT
>TRBV19|TRBJ2-7|-
ASSIGANPFYEQY
>TRBV5-1|TRBJ2-7|-
ASSSGQTYEQY
>TRBV18|TRBJ2-7|few
ASSPPSAGRTYEQY
>TRBV7-9|TRBJ1-2|-
ASSLDTAQAYGYT
>TRBV12-3/TRBV12-4|TRBJ2-5|-
ASKRREGTQY
>TRBV19|TRBJ1-1|few
ASSTHYRAAGTEAF
>TRBV4-1|TRBJ1-1|-
ASSHKGSRGTYTEAF
>TRBV11-2|TRBJ1-1|-
ASSLERNLAEAF
>TRBV24-1|TRBJ2-5|-
ATSDPDGAQETQY
>TRBV7-2|TRBJ2-7|-
ASTGTGSHEQY